The entry below describes one T cell receptor beta chain. Its antigen is undetermined. This sample was included in a study of graft-versus-host responses after intestinal transplantation. Measured with immunoSEQ multiplex PCR; TCRdb has only the in-frame clones, and not every one. Among some 70,000 clones listed, about nine tenths were seen once. The CDR3 has 18 amino acids. In germline, CDR1 is SGHDN, CDR2 FVKESK. J lost 2 bases, V lost 0 bases, and 7 bases had no gene match. The receptor's source is a human donor who was the organ donor for an intestinal transplant. The chain links TRBV14 to TRBJ2-2, with 9 bases that match TRBD2. Sequencing was performed on unstimulated CD8+ T cells sorted from spleen or lymph node cells, taken before transplant. Written as DNA, the CDR3 is TGTGCCAGCAGCCAAGAGATTAGCGGGGGTTTTAACACCGGGGAGCTGTTTTTT. Translating it yields CASSQEISGGFNTGELFF.